The rows below give T cell receptor beta chains drawn from one sample of a study of blood T cell repertoires in COVID-19. Sequencing used immunoSEQ multiplex PCR; TCRdb keeps in-frame clones, though not all of them. The table includes approximately 170,000 clones, 83% detected once. The source material was peripheral blood. The receptors shown here come from a woman aged 80 or older with acute or convalescent COVID-19. Each CDR3 is given with its conserved first and last residue. The D gene is left open where the match is weak. Size is omitted from some rows. Given values are once, few, many or a class for expanded clones.

J: TRBJ1-1
D: .
V: TRBV19
size: few
CDR3: CASLRGIEAFF
DNA: TGTGCCAGTCTTCGGGGGATTGAAGCTTTCTTT

J: TRBJ1-5
D: TRBD1
V: TRBV6-2/TRBV6-3
size: .
CDR3: CASSSFGQGASNQPQHF
DNA: TGTGCCAGCAGTTCCTTCGGACAGGGGGCAAGCAATCAGCCCCAGCATTTT

J: TRBJ2-2
D: TRBD2
V: TRBV10-3
size: .
CDR3: CAISESVRGSGRARTKTGELFF
DNA: TGTGCCATCAGTGAGTCGGTTCGGGGTAGCGGGAGGGCCAGGACGAAGACCGGGGAGCTGTTTTTT

J: TRBJ2-3
D: TRBD2
V: TRBV28
size: .
CDR3: CASSGRLAGDTDTQYF
DNA: TGTGCCAGCAGCGGACGACTAGCGGGGGACACAGATACGCAGTATTTT

J: TRBJ2-2
D: .
V: TRBV28
size: .
CDR3: CASSRSGIGTGELFF
DNA: TGTGCCAGCAGTCGTTCGGGGATTGGCACCGGGGAGCTGTTTTTT

J: TRBJ2-7
D: .
V: TRBV4-2
size: .
CDR3: CASSHPDRSYEQYF
DNA: TGTGCCAGCAGCCATCCCGACAGATCCTACGAGCAGTACTTC

J: TRBJ2-2
D: TRBD1
V: TRBV4-1
size: once
CDR3: CASSSFGTGGVRITGELFF
DNA: TGCGCCAGCAGCTCATTCGGGACAGGGGGGGTTCGAATCACCGGGGAGCTGTTTTTT

J: TRBJ2-3
D: .
V: TRBV24-1
size: .
CDR3: CATSDPSFPQDTDTQYF
DNA: TGTGCCACCAGTGATCCTAGCTTCCCGCAGGACACAGATACGCAGTATTTT

J: TRBJ2-1
D: TRBD2
V: TRBV5-4
size: .
CDR3: CASSLAGEYNEQFF
DNA: TGTGCCAGCAGCTTAGCGGGAGAGTACAATGAGCAGTTCTTC

J: TRBJ2-5
D: .
V: TRBV6-6
size: .
CDR3: CASSFTREQETQYF
DNA: TGTGCCAGCAGTTTCACCCGGGAACAAGAGACCCAGTACTTC

J: TRBJ2-5
D: .
V: TRBV20-1
size: .
CDR3: CSASLPETQYF
DNA: TGCAGTGCTAGTCTCCCGGAGACCCAGTACTTC

J: TRBJ1-5
D: .
V: TRBV7-9
size: once
CDR3: CASSEGNSNQPQHF
DNA: TGTGCCAGCAGCGAGGGCAATAGCAATCAGCCCCAGCATTTT

J: TRBJ2-7
D: .
V: TRBV9
size: .
CDR3: CASSPPHSYEQYF
DNA: TGTGCCAGCAGCCCCCCACACTCCTACGAGCAGTACTTC

J: TRBJ1-4
D: TRBD1
V: TRBV28
size: .
CDR3: CASRAGDRSNEKLFF
DNA: TGTGCCAGCAGAGCCGGGGACAGATCCAATGAAAAACTGTTTTTT

J: TRBJ2-1
D: TRBD2
V: TRBV2
size: .
CDR3: CASRSGTSGYNEQFF
DNA: TGTGCCAGCAGGTCCGGGACTAGCGGTTACAATGAGCAGTTCTTC

J: TRBJ2-2
D: .
V: TRBV10-1
size: .
CDR3: CASSLGTPDYTGELFF
DNA: TGCGCCAGCAGCCTCGGGACTCCGGACTACACCGGGGAGCTGTTTTTT

J: TRBJ1-1
D: .
V: TRBV12-3/TRBV12-4
size: .
CDR3: CASRQNTEAFF
DNA: TGTGCCAGCAGACAGAACACTGAAGCTTTCTTT

J: TRBJ2-6
D: .
V: TRBV28
size: .
CDR3: CASSLVTGAPSGANVLTF
DNA: TGTGCCAGCAGTTTAGTAACAGGCGCTCCCTCTGGGGCCAACGTCCTGACTTTC

J: TRBJ2-5
D: TRBD2
V: TRBV5-6
size: .
CDR3: CASSLTSGGQETQYF
DNA: TGTGCCAGCAGCTTGACTAGCGGGGGGCAAGAGACCCAGTACTTC

J: TRBJ2-5
D: .
V: TRBV7-3
size: .
CDR3: CASSPDASARTQYF
DNA: TGTGCCAGCAGCCCCGACGCTAGCGCGCGGACCCAGTACTTC

J: TRBJ2-6
D: TRBD2
V: TRBV2
size: once
CDR3: CASSEGTSGEWAASGANVLTF
DNA: TGTGCCAGCAGTGAAGGGACTAGCGGGGAGTGGGCTGCCTCTGGGGCCAACGTCCTGACTTTC

J: TRBJ2-6
D: .
V: TRBV5-1
size: .
CDR3: CASSLLQAGRSGANVLTF
DNA: TGCGCCAGCAGCTTGCTACAGGCAGGCCGCTCTGGGGCCAACGTCCTGACTTTC

J: TRBJ1-2
D: .
V: TRBV3-1/TRBV3-2
size: .
CDR3: CASSQDQRYGYTF
DNA: TGTGCCAGCAGCCAAGATCAGCGCTATGGCTACACCTTC

J: TRBJ2-2
D: TRBD2
V: TRBV5-1
size: .
CDR3: CASSRVSSGLTGELFF
DNA: TGCGCCAGCAGCCGGGTGTCTAGCGGGTTAACCGGGGAGCTGTTTTTT

J: TRBJ1-5
D: .
V: TRBV4-1
size: .
CDR3: CASSQALGGSTAGSNQPQHF
DNA: TGCGCCAGCAGCCAGGCCTTAGGAGGTTCCACTGCGGGTAGCAATCAGCCCCAGCATTTT

J: TRBJ2-7
D: TRBD1
V: TRBV30
size: .
CDR3: CAADRSSYEQYF
DNA: TGTGCCGCGGACAGGTCCTCCTACGAGCAGTACTTC

J: TRBJ2-5
D: TRBD1
V: TRBV5-1
size: .
CDR3: CASSPGTGKETQYF
DNA: TGCGCCAGCAGCCCAGGGACAGGGAAAGAGACCCAGTACTTC

J: TRBJ1-6
D: .
V: TRBV5-1
size: .
CDR3: CASSLEGGSPLHF
DNA: TGCGCCAGCAGCTTGGAAGGGGGTTCACCCCTCCACTTT

J: TRBJ2-1
D: .
V: TRBV10-1
size: .
CDR3: CASSARGNEQFF
DNA: TGCGCCAGCAGTGCCCGGGGGAATGAGCAGTTCTTC

J: TRBJ1-1
D: .
V: TRBV7-2
size: .
CDR3: CASSLGGGGLELLNTEAFF
DNA: TGTGCCAGCAGCTTAGGGGGCGGGGGACTCGAGTTACTGAACACTGAAGCTTTCTTT

J: TRBJ1-2
D: .
V: TRBV27
size: .
CDR3: CASSSPGNYGYTF
DNA: TGTGCCAGCAGTTCCCCGGGGAACTATGGCTACACCTTC

J: TRBJ2-7
D: TRBD1
V: TRBV6-2/TRBV6-3
size: .
CDR3: CASSQQGGEQYF
DNA: TGTGCCAGCAGTCAACAGGGGGGCGAGCAGTACTTC

J: TRBJ1-3
D: .
V: TRBV19
size: .
CDR3: CASSMAGSGNTIYF
DNA: TGTGCCAGTAGTATGGCGGGCTCTGGAAACACCATATATTTT

J: TRBJ2-3
D: .
V: TRBV1
size: .
CDR3: CTSSHYERLVPHTDTQYF
DNA: TGCACCAGCAGCCATTACGAAAGACTAGTTCCCCACACAGATACGCAGTATTTT

J: TRBJ1-3
D: .
V: TRBV2
size: .
CDR3: CASSALRGGGNTIYF
DNA: TGTGCCAGCAGTGCACTTCGTGGGGGCGGAAACACCATATATTTT

J: TRBJ2-3
D: .
V: TRBV19
size: .
CDR3: CASSADPRGTQYF
DNA: TGTGCCAGTAGTGCCGACCCCCGGGGTACGCAGTATTTT

J: TRBJ2-3
D: .
V: TRBV30
size: .
CDR3: CAWGTGSTDTQYF
DNA: TGTGCCTGGGGAACAGGGAGCACAGATACGCAGTATTTT

J: TRBJ2-5
D: TRBD1
V: TRBV29-1
size: few
CDR3: CSVSSGTGWETQYF
DNA: TGCAGCGTGTCCTCCGGGACAGGGTGGGAGACCCAGTACTTC

J: TRBJ2-7
D: .
V: TRBV3-1/TRBV3-2
size: .
CDR3: CASSQDPATYYEQYF
DNA: TGTGCCAGCAGCCAAGACCCCGCCACTTACTACGAGCAGTACTTC

J: TRBJ2-7
D: TRBD1
V: TRBV7-9
size: few
CDR3: CASSRGTASYLMNF
DNA: TGTGCCAGCAGCCGAGGGACAGCGAGTTATCTCATGAACTTC

J: TRBJ1-4
D: .
V: TRBV15
size: .
CDR3: CATSRARVGEKLFF
DNA: TGTGCCACCAGCAGAGCCAGGGTAGGAGAAAAACTGTTTTTT

J: TRBJ2-2
D: TRBD1
V: TRBV5-4
size: few
CDR3: CASSLGGQGWTGELFF
DNA: TGTGCCAGCAGCTTGGGAGGACAGGGTTGGACCGGGGAGCTGTTTTTT

J: TRBJ2-7
D: .
V: TRBV6-5
size: .
CDR3: CASSTGSHYEQYF
DNA: TGTGCCAGCAGTACAGGGAGCCACTACGAGCAGTACTTC

J: TRBJ2-3
D: TRBD1
V: TRBV7-9
size: .
CDR3: CAGSDRGDLTDTQYF
DNA: TGTGCCGGGAGCGACAGGGGAGATCTCACAGATACGCAGTATTTT

J: TRBJ1-2
D: .
V: TRBV9
size: .
CDR3: CASSVAIGVNYGYTF
DNA: TGTGCCAGCAGCGTAGCTATAGGGGTTAACTATGGCTACACCTTC

J: TRBJ2-6
D: .
V: TRBV19
size: .
CDR3: CASSPDRGISGANVLTF
DNA: TGTGCCAGTAGTCCTGATCGAGGGATCTCTGGGGCCAACGTCCTGACTTTC

J: TRBJ1-1
D: .
V: TRBV19
size: .
CDR3: CASSWGGPEAFF
DNA: TGTGCCAGTAGTTGGGGGGGCCCTGAAGCTTTCTTT

J: TRBJ1-1
D: .
V: TRBV11-2
size: once
CDR3: CASSLGHRNTEAFF
DNA: TGTGCCAGCAGCTTAGGACACCGGAACACTGAAGCTTTCTTT

J: TRBJ1-6
D: .
V: TRBV9
size: few
CDR3: CASSLRGEAFNSPLHF
DNA: TGTGCCAGCAGCCTGAGAGGAGAGGCGTTCAATTCACCCCTCCACTTT

J: TRBJ1-5
D: .
V: TRBV28
size: .
CDR3: CASRISLDQPQHF
DNA: TGTGCCAGCAGAATCTCTCTTGATCAGCCCCAGCATTTT

J: TRBJ2-1
D: .
V: TRBV3-1/TRBV3-2
size: few
CDR3: CASSQDLEGYNEQFF
DNA: TGTGCCAGCAGCCAAGATTTGGAGGGCTACAATGAGCAGTTCTTC

J: TRBJ2-1
D: TRBD1
V: TRBV19
size: .
CDR3: CASSIGSGDRATFF
DNA: TGTGCCAGTAGTATAGGGTCTGGGGACAGGGCTACGTTCTTC

J: TRBJ1-3
D: .
V: TRBV9
size: .
CDR3: CASSLTTGISGNTIYF
DNA: TGTGCCAGCAGCCTTACTACAGGGATCTCTGGAAACACCATATATTTT

J: TRBJ1-5
D: TRBD1
V: TRBV27
size: .
CDR3: CASSSLGTGNQPQHF
DNA: TGTGCCAGCAGTTCCTTAGGGACAGGCAATCAGCCCCAGCATTTT

J: TRBJ1-5
D: .
V: TRBV28
size: .
CDR3: CASTRIPGLEAQHF
DNA: TGTGCCAGCACCCGGATCCCCGGTTTGGAGGCCCAGCATTTT

J: TRBJ2-7
D: .
V: TRBV15
size: .
CDR3: CATSRDVRGEQYF
DNA: TGTGCCACCAGCAGAGATGTTCGAGGCGAGCAGTACTTC

J: TRBJ2-1
D: TRBD1
V: TRBV19
size: .
CDR3: CASSIGQGLDEQFF
DNA: TGTGCCAGTAGTATAGGACAGGGGTTAGATGAGCAGTTCTTC

J: TRBJ2-3
D: TRBD1
V: TRBV9
size: .
CDR3: CASSVGQGGTDTQYF
DNA: TGTGCCAGCAGCGTAGGACAGGGTGGCACAGATACGCAGTATTTT

J: TRBJ2-7
D: .
V: TRBV30
size: .
CDR3: CAWSFLTQGYEQYF
DNA: TGTGCCTGGAGTTTTTTGACTCAGGGATACGAGCAGTACTTC